The clone carrying this T cell receptor (beta chain) showed up just once. This entry is derived from a study of CD8 T cells in Susac syndrome. Trimming took off 3 bases at V and 11 bases at J, with 28 bases between the two ends. This CDR3 is 16 amino acids long. The germline V gene has CDR1 GTSNPN and CDR2 SVGIG (reference sequence). With random hexamers, 0.5 to 1 ug RNA was reverse transcribed. TCR beta CDR3 was amplified by immunoSEQ multiplex PCR. This amplification extended across 54 Vbeta and 13 Jbeta segments. TCRdb re-analysed the immunoSEQ multiplex PCR reads in MiXCR, keeping a single row per CDR3 protein. Here the sample spans about 150,000 distinct CDR3 sequences, roughly 94% being singletons.

This sequence originates from a human donor with multiple sclerosis. The chain joins TRBV30 to TRBJ1-2; the D is unclear. Input material: CD8+ T cells from PBMCs. As DNA, the CDR3 is TGTGCCTGGAGCGCTGGGAGGGAAGGTGGTCCTATGCGGTACACCTTC. Its translation: CAWSAGREGGPMRYTF. The variable domain in full, completed from reference TRBV30 and TRBJ1-2, reads SQTIHQWPATLVQPVGSPLSLECTVEGTSNPNLYWYRQAAGRGLQLLFYSVGIGQISSEVPQNLSASRPQDRQFILSSKKLLLSDSGFYLCAWSAGREGGPMRYTFGSGTRLTVV.